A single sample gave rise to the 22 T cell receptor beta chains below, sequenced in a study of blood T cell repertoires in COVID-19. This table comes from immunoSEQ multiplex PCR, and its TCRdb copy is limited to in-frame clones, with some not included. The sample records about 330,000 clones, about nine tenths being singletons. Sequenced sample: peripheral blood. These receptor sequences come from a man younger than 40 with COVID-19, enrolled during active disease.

Written as DNA, the CDR3 is TGTGCCAGCAGCTATGGGCTCGGGACTAGCGGGAGGGATTACGAGCAGTACTTC. It specifies CASSYGLGTSGRDYEQYF. The chain links TRBV7-8 to TRBJ2-7; 16 positions agree with TRBD2. The CDR3 loop spans 18 amino acids. CDR1 and CDR2 (germline): SGHVS, FQNEAQ. V trimming: 4 bases; J trimming: 4 bases; junction bases outside the gene matches: 10. The full variable domain, with the rest looked up from reference TRBV7-8 and TRBJ2-7, is GAGVSQSPRYKVAKRGQDVALRCDPISGHVSLFWYQQALGQGPEFLTYFQNEAQLDKSGLPSDRFFAERPEGSVSTLKIQRTQQEDSAVYLCASSYGLGTSGRDYEQYFGPGTRLTVT.

CDR3 DNA: TGTGCCAGCAGCACAACACAGGGTGTAGGGGGTGAGCAGTTCTTC. Translated: CASSTTQGVGGEQFF. The chain is built from TRBV7-6 and TRBJ2-1; D might be TRBD1 (6 bases). CDR3 length: 15 amino acids. CDR1 and CDR2 from the germline V gene are SGHVS and FNYEAQ. V lost 5 bases and J lost 9, with 20 bases in between.

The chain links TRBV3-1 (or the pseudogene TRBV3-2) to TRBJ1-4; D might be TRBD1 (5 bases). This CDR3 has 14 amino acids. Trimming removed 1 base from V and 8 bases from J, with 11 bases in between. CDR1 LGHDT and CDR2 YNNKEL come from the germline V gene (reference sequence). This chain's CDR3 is CASSQVAREEKLFF. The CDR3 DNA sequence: TGTGCCAGCAGCCAAGTAGCCAGGGAAGAAAAACTGTTTTTT.

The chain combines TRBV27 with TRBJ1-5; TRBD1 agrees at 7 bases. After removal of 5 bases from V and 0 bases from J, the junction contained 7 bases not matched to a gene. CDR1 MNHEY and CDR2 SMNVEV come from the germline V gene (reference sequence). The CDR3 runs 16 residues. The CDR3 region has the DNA TGTGCCAGCAGTCCGCGACAGGGTAATAGCAATCAGCCCCAGCATTTT. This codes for CASSPRQGNSNQPQHF.

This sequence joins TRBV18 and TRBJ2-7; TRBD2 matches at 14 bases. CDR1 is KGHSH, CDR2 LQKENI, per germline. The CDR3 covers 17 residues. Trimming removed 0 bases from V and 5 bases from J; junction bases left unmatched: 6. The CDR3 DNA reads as TGTGCCAGCTCACCACCTTATGGGACTAGCGGGAGTCACGAGCAGTACTTC. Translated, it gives CASSPPYGTSGSHEQYF.

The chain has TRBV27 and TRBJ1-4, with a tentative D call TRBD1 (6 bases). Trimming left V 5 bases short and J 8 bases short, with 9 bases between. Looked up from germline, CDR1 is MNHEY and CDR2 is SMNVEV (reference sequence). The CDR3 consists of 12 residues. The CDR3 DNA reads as TGTGCCAGCAGTCGAAGGGGGGAAAAACTGTTTTTT. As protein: CASSRRGEKLFF.

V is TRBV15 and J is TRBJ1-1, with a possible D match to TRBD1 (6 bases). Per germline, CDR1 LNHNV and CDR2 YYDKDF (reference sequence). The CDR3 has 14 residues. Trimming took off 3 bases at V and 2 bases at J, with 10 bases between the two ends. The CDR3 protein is CATSRGHFNTEAFF. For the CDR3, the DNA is TGTGCCACCAGCAGGGGACACTTTAACACTGAAGCTTTCTTT.

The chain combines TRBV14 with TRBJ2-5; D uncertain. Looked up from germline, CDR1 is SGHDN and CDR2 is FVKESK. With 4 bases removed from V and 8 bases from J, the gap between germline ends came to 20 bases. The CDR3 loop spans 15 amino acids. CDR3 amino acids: CASSPLSTLGVTQYF. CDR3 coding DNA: TGTGCCAGCAGCCCTTTATCGACCCTAGGAGTCACCCAGTACTTC.

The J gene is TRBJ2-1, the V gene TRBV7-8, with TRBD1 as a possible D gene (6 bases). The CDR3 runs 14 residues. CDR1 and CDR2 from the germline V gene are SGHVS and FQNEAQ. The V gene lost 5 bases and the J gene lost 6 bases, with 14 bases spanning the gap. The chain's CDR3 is CASSILQGINEQFF. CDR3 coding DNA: TGTGCCAGCAGCATACTACAGGGCATCAATGAGCAGTTCTTC.

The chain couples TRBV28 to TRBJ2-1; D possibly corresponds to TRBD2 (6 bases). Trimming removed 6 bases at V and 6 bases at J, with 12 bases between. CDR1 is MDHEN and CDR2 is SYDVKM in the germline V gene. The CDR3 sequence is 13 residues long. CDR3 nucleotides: TGTGCCAGCAGGACGGGACTCGTCAATGAGCAGTTCTTC. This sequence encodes CASRTGLVNEQFF. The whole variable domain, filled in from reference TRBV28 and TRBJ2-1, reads DVKVTQSSRYLVKRTGEKVFLECVQDMDHENMFWYRQDPGLGLRLIYFSYDVKMKEKGDIPEGYSVSREKKERFSLILESASTNQTSMYLCASRTGLVNEQFFGPGTRLTVL.

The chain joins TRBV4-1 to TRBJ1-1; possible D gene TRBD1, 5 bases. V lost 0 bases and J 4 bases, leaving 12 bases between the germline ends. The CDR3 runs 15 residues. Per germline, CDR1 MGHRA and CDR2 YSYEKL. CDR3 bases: TGCGCCAGCAGCCAAGATGGCAGGGTGGTCACTGAAGCTTTCTTT. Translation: CASSQDGRVVTEAFF.

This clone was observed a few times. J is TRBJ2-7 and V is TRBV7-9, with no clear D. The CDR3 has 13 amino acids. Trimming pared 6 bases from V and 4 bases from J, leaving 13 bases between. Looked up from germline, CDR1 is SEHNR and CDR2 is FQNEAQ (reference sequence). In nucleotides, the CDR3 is TGTGCCAGCAGTCGAGGTCCAGATTACGAGCAGTACTTC. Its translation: CASSRGPDYEQYF.

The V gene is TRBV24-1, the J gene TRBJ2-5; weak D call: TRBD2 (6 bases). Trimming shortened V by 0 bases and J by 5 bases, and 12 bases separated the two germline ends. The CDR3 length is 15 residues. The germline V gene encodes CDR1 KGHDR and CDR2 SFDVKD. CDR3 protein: CATSDLSGGGETQYF. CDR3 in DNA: TGTGCCACCAGTGATTTGAGCGGAGGAGGGGAGACCCAGTACTTC.

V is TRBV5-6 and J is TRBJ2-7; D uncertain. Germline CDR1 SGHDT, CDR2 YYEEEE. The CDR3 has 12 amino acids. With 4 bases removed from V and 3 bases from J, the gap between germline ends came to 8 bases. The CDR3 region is CASSAKFYEQYF. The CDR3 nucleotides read TGTGCCAGCAGCGCGAAGTTCTACGAGCAGTACTTC.

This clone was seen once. CDR3 amino acids: CASSLERGGSGNTIYF. DNA of the CDR3: TGCGCCAGCAGCTTGGAGAGGGGAGGATCTGGAAACACCATATATTTT. This chain uses TRBV5-1 with TRBJ1-3, with D perhaps matching TRBD1 (5 bases). The CDR3 is 16 amino acids. V gave up 0 bases and J gave up 1 base, with 11 bases separating them. Germline CDR1 and CDR2: SGHRS and YFSETQ.

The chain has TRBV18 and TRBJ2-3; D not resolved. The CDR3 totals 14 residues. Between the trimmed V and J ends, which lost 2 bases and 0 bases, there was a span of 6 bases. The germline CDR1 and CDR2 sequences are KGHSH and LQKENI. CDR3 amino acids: CASSPAASTDTQYF. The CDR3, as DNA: TGTGCCAGCTCACCAGCGGCTAGCACAGATACGCAGTATTTT.

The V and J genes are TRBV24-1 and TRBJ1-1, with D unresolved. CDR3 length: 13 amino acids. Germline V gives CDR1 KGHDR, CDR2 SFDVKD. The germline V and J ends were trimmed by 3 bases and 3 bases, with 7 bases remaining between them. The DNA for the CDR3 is TGTGCCACCAGTGATCCCAAGCACACTGAAGCTTTCTTT. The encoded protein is CATSDPKHTEAFF.

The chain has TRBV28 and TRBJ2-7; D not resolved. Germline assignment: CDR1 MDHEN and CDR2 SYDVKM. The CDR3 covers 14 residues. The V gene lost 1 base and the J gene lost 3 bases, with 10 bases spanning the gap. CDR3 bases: TGTGCCAGCAGTTTATTATCCGGAGACTACGAGCAGTACTTC. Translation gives CASSLLSGDYEQYF.

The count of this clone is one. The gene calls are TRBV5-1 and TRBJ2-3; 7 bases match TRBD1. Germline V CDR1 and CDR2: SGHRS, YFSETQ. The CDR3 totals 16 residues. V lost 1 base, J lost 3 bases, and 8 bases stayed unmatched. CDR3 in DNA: TGCGCCAGCAGCTTGACAGGCAGGGGGTCGACAGATACGCAGTATTTT. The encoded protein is CASSLTGRGSTDTQYF. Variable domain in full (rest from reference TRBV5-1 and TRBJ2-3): KAGVTQTPRYLIKTRGQQVTLSCSPISGHRSVSWYQQTPGQGLQFLFEYFSETQRNKGNFPGRFSGRQFSNSRSEMNVSTLELGDSALYLCASSLTGRGSTDTQYFGPGTRLTVL.

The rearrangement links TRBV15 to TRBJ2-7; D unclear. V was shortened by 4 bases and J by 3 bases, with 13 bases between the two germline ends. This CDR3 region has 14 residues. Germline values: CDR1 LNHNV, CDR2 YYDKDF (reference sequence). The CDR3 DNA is TGTGCCACCAGCATACATTCGGCAGGCTACGAGCAGTACTTC. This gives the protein CATSIHSAGYEQYF.

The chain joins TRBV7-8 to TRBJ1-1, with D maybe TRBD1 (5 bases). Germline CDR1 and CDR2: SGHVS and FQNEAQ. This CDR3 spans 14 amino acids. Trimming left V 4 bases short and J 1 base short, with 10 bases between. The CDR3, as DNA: TGTGCCAGCAGCTATACTACAGGGAACACTGAAGCTTTCTTT. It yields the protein CASSYTTGNTEAFF. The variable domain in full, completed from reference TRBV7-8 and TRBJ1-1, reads GAGVSQSPRYKVAKRGQDVALRCDPISGHVSLFWYQQALGQGPEFLTYFQNEAQLDKSGLPSDRFFAERPEGSVSTLKIQRTQQEDSAVYLCASSYTTGNTEAFFGQGTRLTVV.

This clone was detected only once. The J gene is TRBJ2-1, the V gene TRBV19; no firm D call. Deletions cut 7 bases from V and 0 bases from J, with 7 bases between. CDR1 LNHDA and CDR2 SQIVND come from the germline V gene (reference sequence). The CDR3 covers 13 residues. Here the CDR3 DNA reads TGTGCCAGTACACCGAGCTCCTACAATGAGCAGTTCTTC. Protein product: CASTPSSYNEQFF.